These T cell receptor beta chains were read from a single sample in a study of blood T cell repertoires in COVID-19. Sequencing used immunoSEQ multiplex PCR; TCRdb keeps in-frame clones, though not all of them. Among 200,000 to 300,000 clones listed, roughly nine tenths were seen once. Sequenced input: peripheral blood. Receptors originate from a man aged 55 to 70 with acute or convalescent COVID-19. The CDR3 runs from the conserved cysteine through the conserved F or W. A D gene is named only where the DNA matches it firmly. Rows give clone size only sometimes, using once, few, many, or a class for an expanded clone.

J gene	D gene	clone size	CDR3 length	V gene	CDR3 protein	CDR3 DNA
TRBJ2-1	TRBD2	.	15	TRBV7-9	CASSAGLAGVFEQFF	TGTGCCAGCAGCGCGGGACTAGCGGGAGTCTTTGAGCAGTTCTTC
TRBJ2-3	TRBD1	.	15	TRBV28	CASSLGQGWADTQYF	TGTGCCAGCAGTTTGGGACAGGGATGGGCAGATACGCAGTATTTT
TRBJ2-6	.	.	20	TRBV27	CASSPYLGAGSEAGANVLTF	TGTGCCAGCAGTCCATATCTGGGCGCGGGTTCGGAGGCTGGGGCCAACGTCCTGACTTTC
TRBJ1-4	.	few	13	TRBV27	CASSSPPNEKLFF	TGTGCCAGCAGTTCCCCCCCAAATGAAAAACTGTTTTTT
TRBJ1-6	.	.	15	TRBV7-2	CASSLALGEGSPLHF	TGTGCCAGCAGCTTAGCGCTGGGGGAGGGTTCACCCCTCCACTTT
TRBJ1-5	.	.	14	TRBV6-6	CASSVLGGNQPQHF	TGTGCCAGCAGTGTACTAGGGGGTAATCAGCCCCAGCATTTT
TRBJ1-6	TRBD1	.	16	TRBV30	CAWRGKGAVNNSPLHF	TGTGCCTGGAGGGGGAAGGGGGCGGTTAATAATTCACCCCTCCACTTT
TRBJ1-1	.	.	14	TRBV5-4	CASSLDPGRTEAFF	TGTGCCAGCAGCTTGGATCCGGGGAGGACTGAAGCTTTCTTT
TRBJ2-2	TRBD1	.	15	TRBV7-9	CASSLSRQGTGELFF	TGTGCCAGCAGCTTATCGCGACAGGGTACCGGGGAGCTGTTTTTT
TRBJ2-1	TRBD2	.	16	TRBV6-1	CASSETPSGAQGEQFF	TGTGCCAGCAGTGAAACCCCTAGCGGGGCGCAGGGGGAGCAGTTCTTC
TRBJ1-4	.	.	14	TRBV3-1/TRBV3-2	CASSQGGLNEKLFF	TGTGCCAGCAGCCAAGGTGGCCTTAATGAAAAACTGTTTTTT
TRBJ1-4	TRBD1	.	15	TRBV18	CASTQAGTENEKLFF	TGTGCCAGCACCCAAGCCGGGACAGAGAATGAAAAACTGTTTTTT
TRBJ2-5	.	.	14	TRBV30	CAWGESGVWETQYF	TGTGCCTGGGGAGAGTCGGGAGTTTGGGAGACCCAGTACTTC
TRBJ1-5	TRBD1	.	17	TRBV6-2/TRBV6-3	CASSRGQATYSNQPQHF	TGTGCCAGCAGCCGGGGACAGGCAACCTATAGCAATCAGCCCCAGCATTTT
TRBJ1-1	TRBD1	.	18	TRBV10-3	CAITLGAGGLRRYTEAFF	TGTGCCATCACTCTAGGGGCAGGGGGCTTGCGGCGGTACACTGAAGCTTTCTTT
TRBJ2-3	.	.	15	TRBV4-3	CASSQGLSNTDTQYF	TGCGCCAGCAGCCAAGGTCTTTCTAACACAGATACGCAGTATTTT